One sample yielded the 30 T cell receptor beta chains listed below, sequenced in a study of breast tumors, draining lymph nodes, adjacent tissues. MiXCR, run by TCRdb on the multiplex PCR reads, gives a single entry per CDR3 protein. Among just over 30,000 distinct CDR3 sequences listed, 63% were seen once. Material: breast tumor tissue. The receptor set was obtained from a female donor with breast cancer. Some clones in this sample may be carry-over from other donors' samples.

The rearrangement uses TRBV19 and TRBJ1-2; 9 nucleotides agree with TRBD1. Trimming removed 5 bases from V and 6 bases from J; junction bases left unmatched: 7. Germline-derived CDR1 and CDR2 are LNHDA and SQIVND (reference sequence). This CDR3 region has 14 residues. CDR3 sequence reads: CASSVGDRGNGYTF. The CDR3 DNA sequence: TGTGCCAGTAGTGTGGGAGACAGGGGGAATGGCTACACCTTC.

V usage is TRBV20-1 and J usage is TRBJ1-2; D not resolved. This CDR3 region has 14 residues. Germline V CDR1 and CDR2: DFQATT, SNEGSKA (reference sequence). V lost 3 bases and J lost 0, with 11 bases in between. In DNA form, the CDR3 reads TGCAGTGCTAGTCACGGCCAGACTAACTATGGCTACACCTTC. Protein: CSASHGQTNYGYTF.

Turning to this clonotype: At one of its ends the junction is not consistent with the germline gene, which may arise from a read error. The chain has TRBV5-1 and TRBJ1-6; tentatively, D is TRBD1 (6 bases). The CDR3 has 20 residues. Looked up from germline, CDR1 is SGHRS and CDR2 is YFSETQ. CDR3 DNA: TGCGCCAGCAGCTTAGTTCTGGGGCACAGGGAGCCATCCTATAATCCACCCCTCCACTTT. Encoded protein: CASSLVLGHREPSYNPPLHF.

This chain connects TRBV2 to TRBJ2-1, with D possibly being TRBD2 (5 bases). The germline V gene encodes CDR1 SNHLY and CDR2 FYNNEI. The CDR3 runs 14 residues. V gave up 0 bases and J gave up 10 bases, with 13 bases separating them. CDR3 residues: CASSEAAQRGEQFF. DNA for the CDR3: TGTGCCAGCAGTGAAGCAGCCCAGAGAGGGGAGCAGTTCTTC. The complete variable domain, with remaining parts taken from reference TRBV2 and TRBJ2-1, reads EPEVTQTPSHQVTQMGQEVILRCVPISNHLYFYWYRQILGQKVEFLVSFYNNEISEKSEIFDDQFSVERPDGSNFTLKIRSTKLEDSAMYFCASSEAAQRGEQFFGPGTRLTVL.

The chain combines TRBV9 with TRBJ2-2, with 14 bases that match TRBD2. V was pared by 4 bases and J by 1 base, with 3 bases of the junction left unmatched. This CDR3 contains 17 residues. The germline CDR1 and CDR2 sequences are SGDLS and YYNGEE. CDR3 coding DNA: TGTGCCAGCAGCAATGGGACTAGCGGGAGGAACACCGGGGAGCTGTTTTTT. Translation gives CASSNGTSGRNTGELFF. The full variable domain, with the rest looked up from reference TRBV9 and TRBJ2-2, is DSGVTQTPKHLITATGQRVTLRCSPRSGDLSVYWYQQSLDQGLQFLIQYYNGEERAKGNILERFSAQQFPDLHSELNLSSLELGDSALYFCASSNGTSGRNTGELFFGEGSRLTVL.

Concerning this clonotype itself: The CDR3 carries no conserved terminal phenylalanine or tryptophan, so it likely arises from a read error. This CDR3 is CASRRLFISSGANVLTL. In nucleotides, the CDR3 is TGTGCCAGCAGACGACTGTTTATTAGCTCTGGGGCCAACGTCCTGACTCTC. The chain is built from TRBV2 and TRBJ2-6; no firm D call. Germline CDR1 and CDR2: SNHLY and FYNNEI. Between the trimmed V and J ends, which lost 6 bases and 0 bases, there was a span of 15 bases. CDR3 length equals 17 residues.

This chain uses TRBV2 with TRBJ2-1; TRBD2 matches at 11 bases. CDR1 and CDR2 (germline): SNHLY, FYNNEI. Trimming cost V 3 bases and J 8 bases; bases outside gene matches: 9. The CDR3 is 16 amino acids. Here the CDR3 DNA reads TGTGCCAGCAGTGACTTTAGTAGCGGGAGGGACCATGAGCAGTTCTTC. Its translation: CASSDFSSGRDHEQFF.

This CDR3 reads CASSPGQSYEQYF. The CDR3 bases are TGTGCCAGCAGTCCGGGACAGTCCTACGAGCAGTACTTC. The chain employs TRBV12-3 or TRBV12-4 and TRBJ2-7; 7 nucleotides line up with TRBD1. J was trimmed by 1 base and V by 5 bases; bases with no gene match: 2. The CDR3 extends over 13 amino acids.

The chain recombines TRBV6-1 with TRBJ1-2; the match to TRBD1 covers 9 bases. V lost 5 bases and J lost 4; bases outside the gene matches: 11. The length of the CDR3 is 16 residues. In germline, CDR1 is MNHNS, CDR2 SASEGT. This CDR3 reads CASSYSYRGPSYGYTF. DNA of the CDR3: TGTGCCAGCAGTTACTCGTACAGGGGGCCCAGCTATGGCTACACCTTC.

The chain uses TRBV4-3 and TRBJ2-1; either TRBD1 or TRBD2 may supply D (5 bases each). The CDR3 totals 14 residues. Deletions cut 0 bases from V and 7 bases from J, with 10 bases between. Germline V gene lookup returns CDR1 LGHNA and CDR2 YSLEER. CDR3 in amino acids: CASSQEWGSNEQFF. DNA of the CDR3: TGCGCCAGCAGCCAAGAGTGGGGGTCTAATGAGCAGTTCTTC.

The chain joins TRBV29-1 to TRBJ2-1, with a weak D call TRBD1 (5 bases). Deletions cut 6 bases from V and 4 bases from J, with 10 bases between. The germline CDR1 and CDR2 sequences are SQVTM and ANQGSEA. There are 12 residues in the CDR3. The CDR3 coding sequence is TGCAGCGTCGCTGGACAATACAATGAGCAGTTCTTC. This gives the protein CSVAGQYNEQFF.

The J gene is TRBJ1-4, the V gene TRBV7-9; 9 bases match TRBD1. Germline V gene sequence: CDR1 SEHNR, CDR2 FQNEAQ (reference sequence). Trimming cost V 5 bases and J 5 bases; bases outside gene matches: 3. The CDR3 runs to 14 residues. The DNA for the CDR3 is TGTGCCAGCAGCATTGGACAGGGGAATGAAAAACTGTTTTTT. Encoded protein: CASSIGQGNEKLFF.

This clonotype has a single count. This chain connects TRBV4-1 to TRBJ2-3, with no clear D. Matching the DNA end better, TRBJ1-5 makes the J call doubtful. Germline lookup yields CDR1 MGHRA and CDR2 YSYEKL. The CDR3 spans 15 residues. The CDR3: CASSQGTSGPDTQHF. The CDR3 DNA reads TGCGCCAGCAGCCAAGGGACTAGCGGTCCAGATACGCAGCATTTT.

The J gene is TRBJ1-6, the V gene TRBV6-5; D unclear. The V end lost 3 bases, the J end lost 2 bases, and 8 bases lay between the germline ends. CDR1 and CDR2 from the germline V gene are MNHEY and SVGAGI. CDR3 length: 15 amino acids. The CDR3 spells CASSYLQAYNSPLHF. The CDR3 coding sequence is TGTGCCAGCAGTTATTTGCAGGCCTATAATTCACCCCTCCACTTT.

The DNA for the CDR3 is TGCAGTGCTATGTGGACTAGCGGGAGATACTCCTACAATGAGCAGTTCTTC. This sequence encodes CSAMWTSGRYSYNEQFF. The J gene is TRBJ2-1, the V gene TRBV20-1, with TRBD2 matching 13 bases. CDR1 DFQATT and CDR2 SNEGSKA come from the germline V gene (reference sequence). The CDR3 contains 17 residues. V lost 4 bases and J lost 0; bases outside the gene matches: 6.

The rearrangement uses TRBV18 and TRBJ2-7; D is perhaps TRBD1 (6 bases). Between the trimmed V and J ends, which lost 4 bases and 3 bases, there was a span of 10 bases. Germline CDR1 and CDR2: KGHSH and LQKENI. The CDR3 runs 13 residues. CDR3 bases: TGTGCCAGCTCACAAGGGGACAACTACGAGCAGTACTTC. Translated: CASSQGDNYEQYF.

This clonotype occurred a few times. A much more abundant neighbour one base away suggests this may be a read error. The conserved phenylalanine or tryptophan is not found at the CDR3 terminus, so this likely reflects a read error. J is TRBJ1-1 and V is TRBV5-5; no clear D. CDR1 and CDR2 from the germline V gene are SGHKS and YYEKEE (reference sequence). This CDR3 is 13 amino acids long. Deletions cut 0 bases from V and 1 base from J, with 4 bases between. The CDR3 spells CASSLGGNTEAFS. The DNA of the CDR3 is TGTGCCAGCAGCTTGGGGGGGAACACTGAAGCTTTCTCT.

By frequency in the sample, this clonotype is medium-sized. An end of the junction differs from the germline gene, which may be a read error. V gene TRBV7-9 combines with J gene TRBJ1-5; possibly TRBD1 for D (5 bases). Per germline, CDR1 SEHNR and CDR2 FQNEAQ (reference sequence). This CDR3 is built from 12 residues. The CDR3 sequence is CASSRDNQPQHF. CDR3 sequence (DNA): TGTGCGAGCAGCAGGGACAATCAGCCCCAGCATTTT.

V and J are TRBV29-1 and TRBJ2-3; D ambiguous. The CDR3 length is 13 residues. Germline CDR1 and CDR2: SQVTM and ANQGSEA. Trimming removed 4 bases from V and 0 bases from J, with 8 bases in between. CDR3 DNA: TGCAGCGTTGTTGCGGCTAGCACAGATACGCAGTATTTT. Translation: CSVVAASTDTQYF.

The gene calls are TRBV7-2 and TRBJ1-6, with TRBD1 identical over 11 bases. CDR1 SGHTA and CDR2 FQGNSA come from the germline V gene. The V gene end was trimmed by 10 bases and the J gene end by 10 bases; junction bases not matched to a gene: 15. The CDR3 runs to 16 residues. This CDR3 reads CAITEMGDRGRSPLHF. CDR3 DNA: TGTGCCATAACTGAAATGGGGGACAGGGGGAGATCACCCCTCCACTTT.

This chain links TRBV14 with TRBJ2-7, with D perhaps TRBD2 (6 bases). Trimming took off 3 bases at V and 0 bases at J, with 12 bases between the two ends. Germline V gene lookup returns CDR1 SGHDN and CDR2 FVKESK. The CDR3 sequence is 15 residues long. The CDR3, as DNA: TGTGCCAGCAGCCACCTTTGGGACTCCTCCTACGAGCAGTACTTC. This gives the protein CASSHLWDSSYEQYF.

This clonotype has just one count. The V and J genes are TRBV6-6 and TRBJ1-2; 7 positions agree with TRBD1. CDR3 length equals 14 residues. Unmatched junction bases numbered 13, after V lost 6 bases and J lost 9 bases. Germline values: CDR1 MNHNY, CDR2 SVGAGI (reference sequence). CDR3 DNA sequence: TGTGCCAGCAGCAAGGAGGGGGCCAGAGAAAGCTACACCTTC. Amino acids: CASSKEGARESYTF.

This clonotype was observed a few times. V is TRBV5-5 and J is TRBJ1-2; D call uncertain. The length of the CDR3 is 12 residues. Looked up from germline, CDR1 is SGHKS and CDR2 is YYEKEE (reference sequence). V lost 0 bases and J lost 5, with 5 bases in between. CDR3 DNA sequence: TGTGCCAGCAGCTTGGACAGTTATGGCTACACCTTC. Encoded protein: CASSLDSYGYTF. Full variable domain (outside the CDR3, taken from reference TRBV5-5 and TRBJ1-2): DAGVTQSPTHLIKTRGQQVTLRCSPISGHKSVSWYQQVLGQGPQFIFQYYEKEERGRGNFPDRFSARQFPNYSSELNVNALLLGDSALYLCASSLDSYGYTFGSGTRLTVV.

This clonotype was picked up many times. The chain links TRBV27 to TRBJ1-1; D may be TRBD1 (5 bases). Germline CDR1 and CDR2: MNHEY and SMNVEV (reference sequence). The CDR3 contains 14 residues. V lost 2 bases, J lost 5 bases, and 12 bases lay in between. The CDR3 loop is CASSLQGSGTEAFF. The CDR3 DNA is TGTGCCAGCAGTTTACAGGGTAGTGGGACTGAAGCTTTCTTT.

Written as DNA, the CDR3 is TGTGCCAGCAGCGAACTGCGGGACAGGGGGACACCCCTCCACTTT. This codes for CASSELRDRGTPLHF. The V gene is TRBV7-2, the J gene TRBJ1-6; 11 nucleotides align to TRBD1. The CDR3 has 15 residues. J was trimmed by 11 bases and V by 5 bases; bases with no gene match: 8. CDR1 and CDR2 from the germline V gene are SGHTA and FQGNSA.

The rearrangement links TRBV5-1 to TRBJ1-2; 8 nucleotides match TRBD1. Germline CDR1 is SGHRS and CDR2 is YFSETQ. CDR3 length equals 14 residues. Losses at the gene ends were 1 base for V and 3 bases for J; bases not matched to a gene: 2. CDR3 coding DNA: TGCGCCAGCAGCTTGCAGGGGGCTGACTATGGCTACACCTTC. This gives the protein CASSLQGADYGYTF.

J is TRBJ2-5 and V is TRBV20-1; D is undetermined. Per the germline V gene, CDR1 is DFQATT and CDR2 is SNEGSKA (reference sequence). V lost 3 bases to trimming and J lost 1 base, with 3 bases between them. The CDR3 has 11 amino acids. CDR3 loop: CSARVQETQYF. The CDR3 nucleotides are TGCAGTGCTAGGGTCCAAGAGACCCAGTACTTC.

This clonotype occurred many times. A single base separates this from a much larger clone, so it may be a read error. This chain uses TRBV20-1 with TRBJ2-7; possibly TRBD1 for D (5 bases). The CDR3 contains 11 residues. CDR1 and CDR2 (germline): DFQATT, SNEGSKA (reference sequence). Here the CDR3 reads CSAKSGHEQSF. CDR3 nucleotides: TGCAGTGCTAAGTCCGGACACGAGCAGTCCTTC.

This chain connects TRBV6-5 to TRBJ1-2; D might be TRBD1 (6 bases). Trimming took 10 bases from V and 6 from J, leaving 18 bases between them. The CDR3 length is 13 residues. Germline CDR1 reads MNHEY; CDR2 reads SVGAGI. CDR3 in DNA: TGTGCCACCCGGGCGGGGGCATTTCATGGCTACACCTTC. It translates to CATRAGAFHGYTF.

The CDR3 protein is CASSVGTRYYNEQFF. The CDR3 coding sequence is TGTGCCAGCAGCGTAGGGACTAGATACTACAATGAGCAGTTCTTC. V and J are TRBV9 and TRBJ2-1; TRBD2 matches 7 bases. The germline gives CDR1 SGDLS, CDR2 YYNGEE. There are 15 residues in the CDR3. Trimming removed 0 bases from V and 3 bases from J; junction bases left unmatched: 3.